The 32 T cell receptor beta chains reported below all come from one sample, sequenced in a study of human T cells and chemical hapten exposure. TCRdb re-derived calls from the RACE reads in MiXCR, one entry per CDR3 protein. Altogether about 73,000 distinct CDR3 sequences are present, 7.5% to 9.5% being singletons, with the ten largest covering around 3.5%. Noted time point: patch test 2, 6 weeks after DPC sensitization. Treatment defined: therapeutic diphenylcyclopropenone sensitization with weekly scalp DPC. Specimen: whole blood, collected in connection with sensitization to the hapten diphenylcyclopropenone (DPC). The receptors were gathered from a woman aged 50 to 60 with alopecia areata. Some clones in this sample may be carry-over from other donors' samples.

This clonotype turned up a few times. The rearrangement uses TRBV6-5 and TRBJ2-1; D remains unclear. The CDR3 covers 14 residues. Trimming shortened V by 0 bases and J by 2 bases, and 5 bases separated the two germline ends. Germline CDR1 and CDR2: MNHEY and SVGAGI. CDR3 in amino acids: CASSYSRAYNEQFF. CDR3 coding DNA: TGTGCCAGCAGTTACTCCCGGGCCTACAATGAGCAGTTCTTC.

The CDR3 bases are TGTGCCAGCAGCTTATGGACAGGGGGGAATCAGCCCCAGCATTTT. Residues: CASSLWTGGNQPQHF. This sequence joins TRBV7-9 and TRBJ1-5; 10 nucleotides align to TRBD1. Trimming at V came to 2 bases and at J to 4 bases, leaving 2 bases not matched to a gene. CDR3 size: 15 residues. Looked up from germline, CDR1 is SEHNR and CDR2 is FQNEAQ (reference sequence).

This clonotype appeared many times. The gene calls are TRBV28 and TRBJ2-3; D may correspond to TRBD1 or TRBD2 (5 bases each). This CDR3 region has 14 residues. Trimming removed 5 bases at V and 6 bases at J, with 15 bases between. Per germline, CDR1 MDHEN and CDR2 SYDVKM. The CDR3 region is CASSPPGAWDTQYF. CDR3 coding DNA: TGTGCCAGCAGTCCTCCCGGGGCATGGGATACGCAGTATTTT.

This clonotype occurred a few times. The genes are TRBV28 and TRBJ2-7; weak D call: TRBD2 (6 bases). V was cut by 3 bases and J by 2 bases, with 14 bases left in between. There are 15 residues in the CDR3. The germline gives CDR1 MDHEN, CDR2 SYDVKM. CDR3 nucleotides: TGTGCCAGCAGTTTTGGAGGAGGGTATACCTACGAGCAGTACTTC. The encoded protein is CASSFGGGYTYEQYF.

The V and J genes are TRBV18 and TRBJ2-7, with D possibly being TRBD2 (6 bases). Per germline, CDR1 KGHSH and CDR2 LQKENI. Trimming pared 3 bases from V and 2 bases from J, leaving 8 bases between. This CDR3 has 13 residues. The CDR3 region has the DNA TGTGCCAGCTCACCCGGCGGGACCTACGAGCAGTACTTC. Its translation is CASSPGGTYEQYF. The variable domain in full, completed from reference TRBV18 and TRBJ2-7, reads NAGVMQNPRHLVRRRGQEARLRCSPMKGHSHVYWYRQLPEEGLKFMVYLQKENIIDESGMPKERFSAEFPKEGPSILRIQQVVRGDSAAYFCASSPGGTYEQYFGPGTRLTVT.

This clonotype was seen more than once but under ten times. The rearrangement joins TRBV27 to TRBJ2-7, with TRBD2 matching 8 bases. V lost 3 bases to trimming and J lost 6 bases; unmatched junction nucleotides: 7. The CDR3 is made up of 14 amino acids. Germline-derived CDR1 and CDR2 are MNHEY and SMNVEV (reference sequence). The CDR3 reads CASSFDGGASEQYF. The CDR3 DNA sequence: TGTGCCAGCAGTTTTGACGGGGGGGCGAGCGAGCAGTACTTC.

The table lists this clonotype with many counts. V usage is TRBV6-6 and J usage is TRBJ1-4, with TRBD1 identical over 8 bases. The CDR3 has 14 amino acids. Germline V lookup: CDR1 MNHNY, CDR2 SVGAGI (reference sequence). Trimming removed 4 bases from V and 8 bases from J; junction bases left unmatched: 6. The chain's CDR3 is CASSSDRGGEKLFF. The CDR3 DNA reads as TGTGCCAGCAGTTCTGACAGGGGTGGCGAAAAACTGTTTTTT.

In this sample, this clonotype turned up a few times. This chain links TRBV20-1 with TRBJ2-3, with TRBD2 matching over 7 bases. V trimming: 8 bases; J trimming: 4 bases; junction bases outside the gene matches: 15. The CDR3 spans 15 residues. Germline-derived CDR1 and CDR2 are DFQATT and SNEGSKA (reference sequence). The CDR3 reads CSSSAGDRFADTQYF. Here the CDR3 DNA reads TGCAGTTCGAGCGCGGGGGATCGGTTTGCAGATACGCAGTATTTT.

The table lists this clonotype with a few counts. The V call is TRBV18, the J call TRBJ1-5, with D tentatively TRBD1 (6 bases). The V end lost 5 bases, the J end lost 0 bases, and 11 bases lay between the germline ends. The CDR3 loop spans 15 amino acids. Germline V gene lookup returns CDR1 KGHSH and CDR2 LQKENI. In DNA form, the CDR3 reads TGTGCCAGCTCAGATGGACAGTATAGCAATCAGCCCCAGCATTTT. As protein: CASSDGQYSNQPQHF.

At least ten counts were recorded for this clonotype. The chain recombines TRBV12-3 or TRBV12-4 with TRBJ1-1; weak D call: TRBD1 (6 bases). The CDR3 runs to 14 residues. V gave up 3 bases and J gave up 4 bases, with 12 bases separating them. CDR3: CASSLTGGGTEAFF. Here the CDR3 DNA reads TGTGCCAGCAGTTTGACGGGGGGCGGCACTGAAGCTTTCTTT.

This clonotype was seen repeatedly, ten times or more. The chain is built from TRBV12-3 or TRBV12-4 and TRBJ2-7; D call uncertain. The CDR3 has 13 residues. Trimming took off 7 bases at V and 6 bases at J, with 16 bases between the two ends. Here the CDR3 DNA reads TGTGCCAGCACCATGACTCACCCCTCCGAGCAGTACTTC. It yields the protein CASTMTHPSEQYF.

The rearrangement joins TRBV19 to TRBJ2-1; D remains unclear. The CDR3 consists of 12 residues. V was trimmed by 4 bases and J by 6 bases, leaving 7 bases between them. The V gene's germline CDR1 is LNHDA and CDR2 SQIVND (reference sequence). CDR3 in DNA: TGTGCCAGTAGTACTTGGGGCAATGAGCAGTTCTTC. It codes for CASSTWGNEQFF. Filled out from reference TRBV19 and TRBJ2-1, the complete variable domain reads DGGITQSPKYLFRKEGQNVTLSCEQNLNHDAMYWYRQDPGQGLRLIYYSQIVNDFQKGDIAEGYSVSREKKESFPLTVTSAQKNPTAFYLCASSTWGNEQFFGPGTRLTVL.

V gene TRBV7-9 combines with J gene TRBJ2-2, with D uncertain. Trimming cost V 4 bases and J 4 bases, with 13 bases left between them. CDR1 and CDR2 (germline): SEHNR, FQNEAQ (reference sequence). The CDR3 spans 15 residues. CDR3 protein: CASSSRPVSTGELFF. CDR3 sequence (DNA): TGTGCCAGCAGCTCACGGCCAGTGAGCACCGGGGAGCTGTTTTTT. Complete variable domain (other parts from reference TRBV7-9 and TRBJ2-2): DTGVSQNPRHKITKRGQNVTFRCDPISEHNRLYWYRQTLGQGPEFLTYFQNEAQLEKSRLLSDRFSAERPKGSFSTLEIQRTEQGDSAMYLCASSSRPVSTGELFFGEGSRLTVL.

This clonotype was seen many times. The chain has TRBV29-1 and TRBJ2-1, with TRBD1 matching over 7 bases. This CDR3 has 16 residues. From germline, CDR1 is SQVTM and CDR2 ANQGSEA. The J segment lost 0 bases and the V segment lost 4 bases, leaving 9 bases of the junction unmatched. CDR3 amino acids: CSVAGLSGGSYNEQFF. The CDR3 DNA reads TGCAGCGTTGCGGGGTTATCAGGGGGCTCCTACAATGAGCAGTTCTTC.

This clonotype has just a few counts. The V gene is TRBV6-4, the J gene TRBJ2-2; no definite D call. There are 13 residues in the CDR3. Trimming took 7 bases from V and 1 from J, leaving 7 bases between them. Germline V lookup: CDR1 MRHNA, CDR2 SNTAGT. The CDR3 loop is CASKSGNTGELFF. DNA for the CDR3: TGTGCCAGCAAGTCCGGGAACACCGGGGAGCTGTTTTTT.

The chain recombines TRBV6-5 with TRBJ1-5; D gene unclear. Trimming cost V 6 bases and J 0 bases, with 9 bases left between them. The CDR3 runs 14 residues. CDR1 and CDR2 (germline): MNHEY, SVGAGI. This CDR3 reads CASRSGNSNQPQHF. The CDR3, as DNA: TGTGCCAGCAGGTCGGGCAATAGCAATCAGCCCCAGCATTTT.

The chain couples TRBV28 to TRBJ2-3; no clear D. Germline assignment: CDR1 MDHEN and CDR2 SYDVKM. This CDR3 region has 13 residues. V lost 6 bases to trimming and J lost 3 bases, with 10 bases between them. CDR3 nucleotide sequence: TGTGCCAGCAGCCCGGCAACGACAGATACGCAGTATTTT. Translated: CASSPATTDTQYF.

This clonotype was counted at least ten times. This chain links TRBV28 with TRBJ1-5; D not resolved. CDR3 length equals 14 residues. Trimming pared 2 bases from V and 4 bases from J, leaving 9 bases between. Germline V gives CDR1 MDHEN, CDR2 SYDVKM. CDR3: CASSLGVGNQPQHF. CDR3 sequence (DNA): TGTGCCAGCAGTTTAGGGGTAGGGAATCAGCCCCAGCATTTT.

This chain links TRBV29-1 with TRBJ1-1, with D perhaps TRBD1 (6 bases). The V and J ends lost 7 bases and 2 bases respectively, with 14 bases between them. CDR3 length: 13 amino acids. Germline assignment: CDR1 SQVTM and CDR2 ANQGSEA. The CDR3 is CSAWEGVNTEAFF. Written as DNA, the CDR3 is TGCAGCGCCTGGGAGGGGGTAAACACTGAAGCTTTCTTT.

This clonotype turned up a few times. The V call is TRBV5-1, the J call TRBJ1-4; D is uncertain. V dropped 1 base and J dropped 5 bases, with 9 bases sitting between them. Germline CDR1 reads SGHRS; CDR2 reads YFSETQ. This CDR3 has 14 residues. In nucleotides, the CDR3 is TGCGCCAGCAGCTTGATAGCGGGAAATGAAAAACTGTTTTTT. Protein sequence: CASSLIAGNEKLFF.

The chain is built from TRBV20-1 and TRBJ1-1; the match to TRBD1 covers 10 bases. The CDR3 runs 15 residues. Germline V gives CDR1 DFQATT, CDR2 SNEGSKA (reference sequence). The V and J ends lost 0 bases and 10 bases, in that order; junction bases with no gene match: 11. This CDR3 reads CSARDPRTGGRGAFF. CDR3 bases: TGCAGTGCTAGAGACCCCCGGACAGGGGGAAGGGGAGCTTTCTTT.

The chain joins TRBV6-5 to TRBJ2-7; D not certain. CDR1 and CDR2 (germline): MNHEY, SVGAGI. The CDR3 contains 13 residues. Trimming shortened V by 6 bases and J by 6 bases, and 15 bases separated the two germline ends. The CDR3 nucleotides read TGTGCCAGCAGCCCACCCCTCCCCGGCGAGCAGTACTTC. Residues: CASSPPLPGEQYF.

V usage is TRBV7-9 and J usage is TRBJ2-5; 8 nucleotides align to TRBD2. The CDR3 runs 14 residues. Germline V gives CDR1 SEHNR, CDR2 FQNEAQ (reference sequence). Trimming took 6 bases from V and 0 from J; bases not matched to a gene: 3. In DNA, the CDR3 is TGTGCCAGCAGGCGGGGGGCGAACCAAGAGACCCAGTACTTC. It specifies CASRRGANQETQYF. The variable domain in full, completed from reference TRBV7-9 and TRBJ2-5, reads DTGVSQNPRHKITKRGQNVTFRCDPISEHNRLYWYRQTLGQGPEFLTYFQNEAQLEKSRLLSDRFSAERPKGSFSTLEIQRTEQGDSAMYLCASRRGANQETQYFGPGTRLLVL.

This clonotype was counted at least ten times. This chain links TRBV27 with TRBJ1-2; tentatively, D is TRBD1 (6 bases). This CDR3 spans 13 amino acids. From germline, CDR1 is MNHEY and CDR2 SMNVEV (reference sequence). V lost 2 bases, J lost 8 bases, and 12 bases lay in between. CDR3 amino acids: CASSLGQGQGYTF. The CDR3 region has the DNA TGTGCCAGCAGTTTAGGGCAGGGGCAGGGCTACACCTTC.

The chain uses TRBV9 and TRBJ2-1, with TRBD2 as a possible D gene (5 bases). Trimming took 4 bases from V and 8 from J, leaving 13 bases between them. The length of the CDR3 is 13 residues. The germline V gene has CDR1 SGDLS and CDR2 YYNGEE. CDR3 DNA sequence: TGTGCCAGCAGCCCCCTAGCAGAACATGAGCAGTTCTTC. This translates into CASSPLAEHEQFF. Looking up the rest from reference TRBV9 and TRBJ2-1 gives the full variable domain: DSGVTQTPKHLITATGQRVTLRCSPRSGDLSVYWYQQSLDQGLQFLIQYYNGEERAKGNILERFSAQQFPDLHSELNLSSLELGDSALYFCASSPLAEHEQFFGPGTRLTVL.

This clonotype appeared a few times. This chain joins TRBV12-3 or TRBV12-4 and TRBJ1-2; tentatively, D is TRBD1 (5 bases). V was cut by 5 bases and J by 8 bases, with 9 bases left in between. The CDR3 totals 11 residues. CDR3 amino acids: CASSGAGGYTF. CDR3 bases: TGTGCCAGCAGTGGGGCTGGGGGCTACACCTTC.

The V and J genes are TRBV5-1 and TRBJ2-1; 7 bases agree with TRBD2. There are 15 residues in the CDR3. The junction had 2 bases not matched to a gene; V was cut back by 0 bases and J by 2 bases. Germline V gene lookup returns CDR1 SGHRS and CDR2 YFSETQ. The CDR3 spells CASSLDGLAYNEQFF. Here the CDR3 DNA reads TGCGCCAGCAGCTTGGACGGACTAGCCTACAATGAGCAGTTCTTC.

This clonotype was observed a handful of times. This chain joins TRBV4-3 and TRBJ2-1; 11 bases are a match to TRBD2. Germline V lookup: CDR1 LGHNA, CDR2 YSLEER. The V gene end was trimmed by 2 bases and the J gene end by 9 bases; junction bases not matched to a gene: 6. The CDR3 totals 15 residues. As DNA, the CDR3 is TGCGCCAGCAGCCAAATTAGCGGGAGGGCCAGTGAGCAGTTCTTC. This codes for CASSQISGRASEQFF.

This clonotype has a handful of counts. V and J are TRBV13 and TRBJ2-4; D is possibly TRBD1 or TRBD2 (5 bases each). Germline V gene lookup returns CDR1 PRHDT and CDR2 FYEKMQ (reference sequence). V lost 5 bases, J lost 15 bases, and 14 bases lay in between. The CDR3 totals 11 residues. The CDR3 here is CASSARGPRYF. In DNA, the CDR3 is TGTGCCAGCAGCGCGAGGGGCCCGCGGTACTTC.

This clonotype was observed many times. This sequence joins TRBV20-1 and TRBJ1-2, with 12 bases lining up with TRBD1. This CDR3 is 15 amino acids long. The germline gives CDR1 DFQATT, CDR2 SNEGSKA (reference sequence). V was clipped by 5 bases and J by 6 bases; unmatched bases: 10. Here the CDR3 DNA reads TGCAGTGCTGAAACGGGGACAGGGGGCGGAGATGGCTACACCTTC. This gives the protein CSAETGTGGGDGYTF.

This clonotype appeared many times. This chain links TRBV29-1 with TRBJ1-2, with TRBD1 matching over 9 bases. With V trimmed by 4 bases and J by 1 base, 4 bases remained unmatched. Germline assignment: CDR1 SQVTM and CDR2 ANQGSEA. This CDR3 has 14 amino acids. The CDR3 nucleotides are TGCAGCGTTGTACCGGGACAGGGTAACTATGGCTACACCTTC. It translates to CSVVPGQGNYGYTF.

This clonotype was counted ten times or more. The chain employs TRBV10-3 and TRBJ1-3; 7 nucleotides agree with TRBD1. Germline V gene lookup returns CDR1 ENHRY and CDR2 SYGVKD. J lost 0 bases, V lost 7 bases, and 6 bases had no gene match. The CDR3 runs to 15 residues. The CDR3 spells CAINTGDHSGNTIYF. CDR3 DNA: TGTGCCATCAATACAGGGGACCACTCTGGAAACACCATATATTTT.